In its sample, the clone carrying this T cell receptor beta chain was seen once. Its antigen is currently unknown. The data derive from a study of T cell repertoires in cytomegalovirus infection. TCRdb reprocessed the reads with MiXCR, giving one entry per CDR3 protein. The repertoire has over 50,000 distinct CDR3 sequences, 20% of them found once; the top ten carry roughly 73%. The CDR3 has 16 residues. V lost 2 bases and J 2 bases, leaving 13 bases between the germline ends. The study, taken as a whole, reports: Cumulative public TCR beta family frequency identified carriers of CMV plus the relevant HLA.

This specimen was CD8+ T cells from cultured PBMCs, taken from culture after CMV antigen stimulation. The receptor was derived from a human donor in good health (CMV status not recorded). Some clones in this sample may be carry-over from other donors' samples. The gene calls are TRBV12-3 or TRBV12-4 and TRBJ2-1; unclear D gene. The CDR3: CASSLRVSETYNEQFF. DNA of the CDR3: TGTGCCAGCAGTTTAAGGGTTTCGGAGACCTACAATGAGCAGTTCTTC.